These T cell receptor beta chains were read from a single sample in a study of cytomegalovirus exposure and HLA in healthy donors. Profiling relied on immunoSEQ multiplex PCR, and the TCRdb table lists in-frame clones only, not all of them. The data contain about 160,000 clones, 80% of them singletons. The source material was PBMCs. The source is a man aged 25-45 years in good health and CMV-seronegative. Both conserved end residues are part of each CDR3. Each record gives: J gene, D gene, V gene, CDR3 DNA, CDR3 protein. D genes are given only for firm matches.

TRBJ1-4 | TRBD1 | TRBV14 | TGTGCCAGCAGCCCTCTGATGGGGACAGTTAATGAAAAACTGTTTTTT | CASSPLMGTVNEKLFF
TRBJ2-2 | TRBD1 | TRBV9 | TGTGCCAGCAGCGGAACGTTCAGGGGGCAGGGAGGAGGGACCGGGGAGCTGTTTTTT | CASSGTFRGQGGGTGELFF
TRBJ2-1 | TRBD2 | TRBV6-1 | TGTGCCAGCAGTGAGACTAGCGGAGGGGATGAGCAGTTCTTC | CASSETSGGDEQFF
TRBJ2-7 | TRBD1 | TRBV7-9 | TGTGCCAGCAGCTTAGCCTCCGGGACAGCCTACGAGCAGTACTTC | CASSLASGTAYEQYF
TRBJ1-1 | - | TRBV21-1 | TGTGCCAGCAGCAAACGGAGCTCGGACAGGAACGAGGGGAGGACTGAAGCTTTCTTT | CASSKRSSDRNEGRTEAFF
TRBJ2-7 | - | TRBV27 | TGTGCCAGCAGTTTTACAAGGGGCTACGAGCAGTACTTC | CASSFTRGYEQYF
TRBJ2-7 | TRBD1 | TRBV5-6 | TGTGCCAGCAGCTATCCGGGACAGCCCTACGAGCAGTACTTC | CASSYPGQPYEQYF
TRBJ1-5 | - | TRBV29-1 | TGCAGCGTTGAAGTAGGGGTGAATCAGCCCCAGCATTTT | CSVEVGVNQPQHF
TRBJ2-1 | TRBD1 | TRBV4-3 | TGCGCCAGCAGCCATGGGACAGGTCTATACAATGAGCAGTTCTTC | CASSHGTGLYNEQFF
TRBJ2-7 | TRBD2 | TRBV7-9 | TGTTCCAGCAGCTCCTACGTCGCTAGCGGTTCCTACGAGCAGTACTTC | CSSSSYVASGSYEQYF